These 32 T cell receptor beta chains were all obtained from the same sample, sequenced in a study of CD8+CD57+ T cells in acquired aplastic anemia. Patients included in sequencing had previously demonstrated CD8+CD57+ cell expansion by flow cytometry. Using genomic DNA as the template, TCR beta VDJ and CDR3 profiling was carried out. TCRdb processed the reads anew with MiXCR; each CDR3 protein has one entry. This table has hundreds of thousands of distinct CDR3 sequences, approximately 60% appearing once. What was sequenced was sorted CD4+, CD8+, or CD8+CD57+ T cells (not recorded which) from PBMCs. Receptors originate from a human donor with aplastic anemia.

This clonotype was observed a few times. The J gene is TRBJ2-3, the V gene TRBV2; 10 bases are shared with TRBD2. The CDR3 loop spans 15 amino acids. The ends lost 6 bases at V and 4 bases at J; junction bases unmatched: 7. Per germline, CDR1 SNHLY and CDR2 FYNNEI. In DNA form, the CDR3 reads TGTGCCAGCAGCCTGGGACTAGCGATCGCAGATACGCAGTATTTT. Translation gives CASSLGLAIADTQYF. Full variable domain (rest looked up from reference TRBV2 and TRBJ2-3): EPEVTQTPSHQVTQMGQEVILRCVPISNHLYFYWYRQILGQKVEFLVSFYNNEISEKSEIFDDQFSVERPDGSNFTLKIRSTKLEDSAMYFCASSLGLAIADTQYFGPGTRLTVL.

The genes are TRBV7-2 and TRBJ2-5, with D hard to call. This CDR3 comprises 11 residues. Germline V lookup: CDR1 SGHTA, CDR2 FQGNSA. The germline V and J ends were trimmed by 7 bases and 3 bases, with 6 bases remaining between them. This CDR3 is CASNPEETQYF. Here the CDR3 DNA reads TGTGCCAGCAACCCCGAAGAGACCCAGTACTTC.

The chain recombines TRBV7-8 with TRBJ1-5; 7 bases align to TRBD1. This CDR3 region has 14 residues. Germline loops: CDR1 SGHVS, CDR2 FQNEAQ. With 5 bases clipped from V and 7 bases from J, the junction kept 8 bases outside the gene matches. CDR3 residues: CASSPRQGSQPQHF. In DNA, the CDR3 is TGTGCCAGCAGCCCTCGACAGGGAAGCCAGCCCCAGCATTTT.

V is TRBV19 and J is TRBJ2-2; D call uncertain. The V gene's germline CDR1 is LNHDA and CDR2 SQIVND (reference sequence). This CDR3 comprises 13 residues. V was pared by 1 base and J by 6 bases, with 6 bases between. Written as DNA, the CDR3 is TGTGCCAGTAGTATAGTGGCGCCCGGGGAGCTGTTTTTT. Translated, it gives CASSIVAPGELFF. Based on the CDR3 plus reference TRBV19 and TRBJ2-2, the full variable domain is DGGITQSPKYLFRKEGQNVTLSCEQNLNHDAMYWYRQDPGQGLRLIYYSQIVNDFQKGDIAEGYSVSREKKESFPLTVTSAQKNPTAFYLCASSIVAPGELFFGEGSRLTVL.

This clonotype was picked up a small number of times. The chain joins TRBV15 to TRBJ1-2; D not resolved. This CDR3 region has 14 residues. Looked up from germline, CDR1 is LNHNV and CDR2 is YYDKDF (reference sequence). The germline V and J ends were trimmed by 3 bases and 4 bases, with 12 bases remaining between them. The CDR3 sequence: CATSRGRVVYGYTF. In DNA, the CDR3 is TGTGCCACCAGCAGGGGGAGGGTGGTCTATGGCTACACCTTC.

The V gene is TRBV10-3, the J gene TRBJ2-7; no clear D gene. V was clipped by 3 bases and J by 7 bases, with 7 bases between them. Germline V gives CDR1 ENHRY, CDR2 SYGVKD. The CDR3 is 11 residues long. As DNA, the CDR3 is TGTGCCATCAGTGAAGGATTGGAGCAGTACTTC. This sequence encodes CAISEGLEQYF.

The chain couples TRBV5-4 to TRBJ2-7; D is perhaps TRBD2 (5 bases). Trimming pared 2 bases from V and 7 bases from J, leaving 13 bases between. Germline lookup yields CDR1 SGHNT and CDR2 YYREEE (reference sequence). The CDR3 runs to 13 residues. This chain's CDR3 is CASSLTNSGEQYF. CDR3 in DNA: TGTGCCAGCAGCTTAACCAATTCGGGGGAGCAGTACTTC.

This clonotype has more than one count but fewer than ten. V gene TRBV24-1 combines with J gene TRBJ2-1; D remains unclear. Germline V gives CDR1 KGHDR, CDR2 SFDVKD. CDR3 length: 14 amino acids. V lost 10 bases and J lost 9, with 21 bases in between. The CDR3 sequence is CATHPGSPSSEQFF. CDR3 DNA sequence: TGTGCCACACATCCGGGTTCCCCCTCCAGTGAGCAGTTCTTC.

The CDR3 sequence is CATSDLTYNEQFF. In DNA form, the CDR3 reads TGTGCCACCAGTGATCTAACTTACAATGAGCAGTTCTTC. V is TRBV24-1 and J is TRBJ2-1; D is unresolved. V lost 3 bases and J 4 bases, leaving 6 bases between the germline ends. This CDR3 contains 13 residues. Germline lookup yields CDR1 KGHDR and CDR2 SFDVKD.

J is TRBJ2-7 and V is TRBV7-9; TRBD1 matches at 7 bases. Germline V gene sequence: CDR1 SEHNR, CDR2 FQNEAQ (reference sequence). This CDR3 is built from 13 residues. Trimming took 8 bases from V and 3 from J; bases not matched to a gene: 7. The CDR3 loop reads CASRDDRVYEQYF. CDR3 nucleotides: TGTGCCAGCCGGGATGACAGGGTCTACGAGCAGTACTTC.

This clonotype was picked up many times. The rearrangement joins TRBV7-8 to TRBJ1-2; D is perhaps TRBD1 (5 bases). The V end lost 8 bases, the J end lost 0 bases, and 10 bases lay between the germline ends. CDR1 SGHVS and CDR2 FQNEAQ come from the germline V gene. The CDR3 runs 13 residues. The CDR3 DNA is TGTGCCAGCTCCCAGGGAGCTAACTATGGCTACACCTTC. Its protein product is CASSQGANYGYTF.

The chain uses TRBV19 and TRBJ2-3; 9 bases fit TRBD1. The trim removed 8 bases at V and 0 bases at J, leaving 3 bases unmatched. Germline V CDR1 and CDR2: LNHDA, SQIVND (reference sequence). This CDR3 is built from 14 residues. The CDR3 DNA follows: TGTGCCAGTGGGACAGGGCCTAGCACAGATACGCAGTATTTT. Its translation: CASGTGPSTDTQYF.

The chain combines TRBV5-1 with TRBJ2-3; D unclear. The CDR3 length is 15 residues. Trimming pared 5 bases from V and 1 base from J, leaving 14 bases between. Germline CDR1 and CDR2: SGHRS and YFSETQ. CDR3 nucleotides: TGCGCCAGCAGTCCCTCTCCGACGCGCACAGATACGCAGTATTTT. This encodes CASSPSPTRTDTQYF.

The genes are TRBV20-1 and TRBJ2-5, with unresolved D. Germline V gene sequence: CDR1 DFQATT, CDR2 SNEGSKA (reference sequence). V was cut by 0 bases and J by 2 bases, with 7 bases left in between. The CDR3 sequence is 13 residues long. CDR3 amino acids: CSARERLQETQYF. The DNA for the CDR3 is TGCAGTGCTAGAGAGCGGCTTCAAGAGACCCAGTACTTC.

This clonotype came up many times. This CDR3 is CASSLISRTYEQYF. Here the CDR3 DNA reads TGTGCCAGCAGCTTGATCAGCCGGACCTACGAGCAGTACTTC. The genes are TRBV5-6 and TRBJ2-7; unclear D gene. Germline CDR1 reads SGHDT; CDR2 reads YYEEEE. The CDR3 contains 14 residues. Trimming cost V 1 base and J 2 bases, with 10 bases left between them. Variable domain in full (rest from reference TRBV5-6 and TRBJ2-7): DAGVTQSPTHLIKTRGQQVTLRCSPKSGHDTVSWYQQALGQGPQFIFQYYEEEERQRGNFPDRFSGHQFPNYSSELNVNALLLGDSALYLCASSLISRTYEQYFGPGTRLTVT.

The chain is built from TRBV20-1 and TRBJ1-2, with D perhaps matching TRBD1 (5 bases). Germline CDR1 reads DFQATT; CDR2 reads SNEGSKA (reference sequence). Trimming cost V 3 bases and J 1 base, with 12 bases left between them. The CDR3 is made up of 14 amino acids. The CDR3 sequence: CSARARGYNYGYTF. CDR3 DNA sequence: TGCAGTGCTAGGGCCCGGGGCTATAACTATGGCTACACCTTC.

The V gene is TRBV7-9, the J gene TRBJ2-5; D remains unclear. CDR3 length equals 12 residues. CDR1 and CDR2 from the germline V gene are SEHNR and FQNEAQ (reference sequence). Trimming stripped 5 bases from V and 5 bases from J, with 9 bases between. CDR3 loop: CASSRVEETQYF. CDR3 nucleotides: TGTGCCAGCAGCCGAGTCGAGGAGACCCAGTACTTC.

The sample holds a few counts of this clonotype. V usage is TRBV5-4 and J usage is TRBJ2-3; D gene ambiguous. Germline values: CDR1 SGHNT, CDR2 YYREEE (reference sequence). V gave up 0 bases and J gave up 4 bases, with 9 bases separating them. This CDR3 spans 14 amino acids. The CDR3 DNA sequence: TGTGCCAGCAGCTTGGGACTTGTAGCAGATACGCAGTATTTT. Encoded protein: CASSLGLVADTQYF.

At least ten counts were recorded for this clonotype. The chain has TRBV7-6 and TRBJ1-6; no clear D. The CDR3 runs 16 residues. Germline lookup yields CDR1 SGHVS and CDR2 FNYEAQ. Trimming removed 0 bases from V and 10 bases from J, with 16 bases in between. Here the CDR3 reads CASSLAPGARSSPLHF. DNA of the CDR3: TGTGCCAGCAGCTTAGCGCCAGGCGCTCGCAGCTCACCCCTCCACTTT.

Many counts were recorded for this clonotype. The gene calls are TRBV5-1 and TRBJ1-5; 10 bases match TRBD1. This CDR3 is 16 amino acids long. V dropped 4 bases and J dropped 2; count of bases not matched to a gene: 6. Looked up from germline, CDR1 is SGHRS and CDR2 is YFSETQ. The DNA of the CDR3 is TGCGCCAGCAGCCCGGGGACAGGGGTGCGCAATCAGCCCCAGCATTTT. Protein: CASSPGTGVRNQPQHF. Looking up the rest from reference TRBV5-1 and TRBJ1-5 gives the full variable domain: KAGVTQTPRYLIKTRGQQVTLSCSPISGHRSVSWYQQTPGQGLQFLFEYFSETQRNKGNFPGRFSGRQFSNSRSEMNVSTLELGDSALYLCASSPGTGVRNQPQHFGDGTRLSIL.

This clonotype has a count of ten or more. This chain connects TRBV7-9 to TRBJ2-1; 9 nucleotides match TRBD2. This CDR3 region has 15 residues. The trim removed 6 bases at V and 6 bases at J, leaving 9 bases unmatched. Germline V gene sequence: CDR1 SEHNR, CDR2 FQNEAQ (reference sequence). The CDR3: CASSSGTSSSNEQFF. The CDR3 bases are TGTGCCAGCAGTTCCGGGACTAGCTCCAGCAATGAGCAGTTCTTC.

This clonotype was detected ten times or more. The V gene is TRBV7-3, the J gene TRBJ2-3; D call uncertain. V lost 5 bases and J 0 bases, leaving 12 bases between the germline ends. This CDR3 has 15 residues. Germline V CDR1 and CDR2: SGHTA, FQGTGA. The CDR3 spells CASSPMDVSTDTQYF. For the CDR3, the DNA is TGTGCCAGCAGCCCCATGGATGTAAGCACAGATACGCAGTATTTT.

This clonotype was seen ten or more times. The genes are TRBV9 and TRBJ1-5; the D is unclear. Trimming stripped 3 bases from V and 2 bases from J, with 6 bases between. CDR3 size: 13 residues. Per germline, CDR1 SGDLS and CDR2 YYNGEE. CDR3 sequence: CASSGQGNQPQHF. In DNA, the CDR3 is TGTGCCAGCAGCGGGCAGGGCAATCAGCCCCAGCATTTT. Complete variable domain (other parts from reference TRBV9 and TRBJ1-5): DSGVTQTPKHLITATGQRVTLRCSPRSGDLSVYWYQQSLDQGLQFLIQYYNGEERAKGNILERFSAQQFPDLHSELNLSSLELGDSALYFCASSGQGNQPQHFGDGTRLSIL.

The chain couples TRBV25-1 to TRBJ2-1; 10 bases align to TRBD2. The CDR3 has 13 amino acids. CDR1 MGHDK and CDR2 SYGVNS come from the germline V gene. J gave up 12 bases and V 10 bases, and 12 bases lay outside the gene matches. The CDR3 here is CATQREGSTGQFF. CDR3 sequence (DNA): TGTGCCACACAGCGGGAGGGCTCAACTGGGCAGTTCTTC.

This chain links TRBV6-5 with TRBJ2-5; 7 bases fit TRBD1. V was clipped by 11 bases and J by 5 bases; unmatched bases: 14. From germline, CDR1 is MNHEY and CDR2 SVGAGI. The CDR3 spans 14 residues. The CDR3 here is CACNKDRLSETQYF. The CDR3, as DNA: TGTGCCTGCAACAAGGACAGGTTGTCGGAGACCCAGTACTTC.

The chain combines TRBV7-3 with TRBJ1-2; TRBD1 matches 7 bases. The germline CDR1 and CDR2 sequences are SGHTA and FQGTGA. This CDR3 spans 13 amino acids. The trim removed 9 bases at V and 4 bases at J, leaving 8 bases unmatched. The CDR3 loop reads CASRRDSIYGYTF. CDR3 coding DNA: TGTGCCAGTCGACGGGACAGCATCTATGGCTACACCTTC.

This clonotype was seen just once. The chain uses TRBV7-8 and TRBJ2-3; TRBD2 is a possible D gene (6 bases). The germline V and J ends were trimmed by 5 bases and 5 bases, with 14 bases remaining between them. In germline, CDR1 is SGHVS, CDR2 FQNEAQ. The CDR3 length is 14 residues. The CDR3 DNA is TGTGCCAGCAGCCGAGGCGCGGGGAAAGATACGCAGTATTTT. Protein: CASSRGAGKDTQYF. The entire variable domain, with the rest obtained from reference TRBV7-8 and TRBJ2-3, is as follows: GAGVSQSPRYKVAKRGQDVALRCDPISGHVSLFWYQQALGQGPEFLTYFQNEAQLDKSGLPSDRFFAERPEGSVSTLKIQRTQQEDSAVYLCASSRGAGKDTQYFGPGTRLTVL.

V and J are TRBV12-3 or TRBV12-4 and TRBJ2-1, with D tentatively TRBD2 (6 bases). V lost 2 bases, J lost 9 bases, and 23 bases lay in between. CDR3 size: 17 residues. CDR3 nucleotides: TGTGCCAGCAGTTTATCGACCCCGGGAGTGTTAGGTAGTGAGCAGTTCTTC. This translates into CASSLSTPGVLGSEQFF.

In regard to this clonotype: Sequence at one end of the junction differs from germline and may be a read error. The gene calls are TRBV7-8 and TRBJ1-2, with 8 positions matching TRBD1. Germline V gene lookup returns CDR1 SGHVS and CDR2 FQNEAQ. This CDR3 comprises 14 residues. The DNA of the CDR3 is TGCGCCAGCAGCCGCGGACAGGGCGGCGGAGGCTACACCTTC. It yields the protein CASSRGQGGGGYTF. Combining the CDR3 with reference TRBV7-8 and TRBJ1-2 gives the whole variable domain GAGVSQSPRYKVAKRGQDVALRCDPISGHVSLFWYQQALGQGPEFLTYFQNEAQLDKSGLPSDRFFAERPEGSVSTLKIQRTQQEDSAVYLCASSRGQGGGGYTFGSGTRLTVV.

Concerning this clonotype itself: This may arise from a read error, as a much more abundant clone is one base away. The chain employs TRBV6-1 and TRBJ2-1; 9 positions match TRBD1. Germline CDR1 and CDR2: MNHNS and SASEGT. Losses at the gene ends were 5 bases for V and 7 bases for J; bases not matched to a gene: 9. The CDR3 contains 15 residues. Here the CDR3 DNA reads TGTGCCAGCAGTTCGTCGGACAGGGGCTTTAATGAGCAGTTCTTC. Protein: CASSSSDRGFNEQFF.

As regards this clonotype: A clone one base away is much larger, so this may be a read error. The V and J genes are TRBV19 and TRBJ2-3, with D perhaps TRBD1 (6 bases). The V gene's germline CDR1 is LNHDA and CDR2 SQIVND (reference sequence). The CDR3 is 17 residues long. In nucleotides, the CDR3 is TGTGCCAGTAGTCCCGGGACACAAGTGGAAGGTACAGATACGCAGTGTTTT. As protein: CASSPGTQVEGTDTQCF.

V is TRBV20-1 and J is TRBJ1-4; no clear D. There are 12 residues in the CDR3. The germline V gene encodes CDR1 DFQATT and CDR2 SNEGSKA (reference sequence). V was shortened by 6 bases and J by 3 bases, with 8 bases between the two germline ends. DNA of the CDR3: TGCAGTGCCCCCGCCCCTAATGAAAAACTGTTTTTT. The encoded protein is CSAPAPNEKLFF.